This T cell receptor beta chain was recovered during a study of blood T cells in healthy people across ages (dated by TCRdb to between 2014 and 2016). About the full investigation: In model experiments, roughly one uniquely barcoded TCR beta cDNA molecule per two T cells was captured by template switching. To avoid experimental bias, donors of different ages were randomly spread across the sequencing lanes. Using deep sequencing normalized with unique cDNA molecular identifiers, the study measured how TCR beta repertoire diversity changes with age. Using the same blood draw, the study looked at two additional independent replicas of 1 million unique cDNA reads for two donors, one aged 18 to 30 and the other aged 80 or older. Four age groups were formed from the donors: young (average about 17 years), middle-aged (around 39), aged (approximately 60) and long-lived (around 82). General findings and caveats noted by the study authors: Because profiling used bulk unsorted PBMCs, naive and antigen-experienced compartments could not be compared conclusively. The CMV infection status of donors was not known, potentially confounding age-related changes in expanded clonotypes. Compared with the aged group, more naive CD4+ T cells, fewer expanded clones and increased TCR diversity were shown by the long-lived group, suggesting age selection. Estimates of total diversity from one million sequenced T cells were regarded as lower bounds and underestimates. Observed TCR beta diversity correlated strongly with the percentage of naive T cells measured by flow cytometry. Observed TCR beta diversity per million T cells fell roughly linearly with age, and a significant reduction was already apparent by age around 40.

The germline ends are 9 bases apart after V is trimmed by 3 bases and J by 2 bases. The CDR3 contains 14 residues, cysteine and phenylalanine counted. CDR3 DNA only is kept here, 42 bases in frame from base 1. The germline V gene provides CDR1 MNHEY and CDR2 SVGAGI. The donors were some 36 Caucasian individuals from Russia, aged roughly 6 to 100 years, who were systemically healthy. Each donor gave roughly 9 milliliters of peripheral blood, drawn into EDTA-treated Vacutainer tubes. Ficoll-Paque density-gradient centrifugation was used to isolate PBMCs, with at least 7 million per sample. Trizol reagent was used to extract total RNA from PBMCs, with at least 5 micrograms per sample. The percentages of naive CD45RAhigh/CD27high T cells were determined by flow cytometry on a PBMC aliquot from every donor. This clonotype showed up many times. This receptor's antigen is unknown. No base qualities exist here, and no much larger clone lies one base off it.

Library preparation was by 5' RACE. Sequencing relied on an Illumina HiSeq 2500. A second PCR of roughly 6 to 12 cycles was performed with a sample-barcoded 5' primer and a J-beta primer mix. A unique molecular identifier was introduced onto each TCR beta cDNA molecule by a template-switch 5' adaptor carrying 12 random nucleotides. Each sample yielded at least 3 million CDR3-containing paired-end reads. All of the RNA was converted into first-strand cDNA using the Mint cDNA synthesis kit, with a TRBC-specific oligonucleotide serving as the primer. Following uracil-DNA glycosylase treatment, all cDNA underwent a first 18-cycle PCR with the universal primers M1SS and BC2_uni_R. On the study's bioinformatics: For normalization, 1 million high-quality reads were randomly selected from each sample, with every read carrying a distinct molecular identifier. Reads sharing molecular identifiers were discarded rather than binned into consensus sequences. MiTCR, with a Q25 quality threshold and the strictest error-elimination algorithm, was used for CDR3 identification, clonotype clustering and error correction. Lower-bound total TCR beta diversity was estimated with a nonparametric unseen species model using Euler transformation. Clones were called with MiXCR by TCRdb after fastp trimmed the public reads at Q25, and only in-frame beta chains were retained. Every distinct CDR3 protein forms one entry, paired with its most common genes and DNA. The V and J calls were not made by the authors but by TCRdb's processing. The sample table records more than 650,000 distinct CDR3 sequences; about a fifth of these occur just once. The biggest ten clones account for about 22% of the sample.

This clonotype originated in a man aged 65 to 79 in good health. The sequencing sample was made of blood. The rearrangement joined TRBV6-5 to TRBJ2-3; the D region possibly corresponds to TRBD2 (5 bases align). The CDR3 here reads CASSYKLDTDTQYF. The base sequence is TGTGCCAGCAGTTATAAACTAGACACAGATACGCAGTATTTT.